This TCR beta chain originates from a study of Tregs in tolerant kidney transplant recipients. With regard to this clone: Its antigen remains unidentified.

Method: immunoSEQ multiplex PCR; TCRdb's copy keeps in-frame clones and lacks some. The sample contains over 85,000 clones, 93% of which appear only once. Unstimulated Tregs (CD4+CD25+CD127-) and CD4+CD25- non-Tregs were sorted from PBMCs. Study-level results: Findings come from small patient numbers and require larger validation.

There are 12 residues in the CDR3. Trimming stripped 2 bases from V and 10 bases from J, with 6 bases between. CDR1 and CDR2 (germline): MDHEN, SYDVKM. This specimen consisted of CD4+ T cells from blood, obtained before the transplant. The chain recombines TRBV28 with TRBJ1-6, with no clear D. The sequence derives from a human donor who received a combined kidney and bone marrow transplant. The CDR3 loop reads CASSLSRSPLHF. In nucleotides, the CDR3 is TGTGCCAGCAGTTTAAGCAGGTCACCCCTCCACTTT.